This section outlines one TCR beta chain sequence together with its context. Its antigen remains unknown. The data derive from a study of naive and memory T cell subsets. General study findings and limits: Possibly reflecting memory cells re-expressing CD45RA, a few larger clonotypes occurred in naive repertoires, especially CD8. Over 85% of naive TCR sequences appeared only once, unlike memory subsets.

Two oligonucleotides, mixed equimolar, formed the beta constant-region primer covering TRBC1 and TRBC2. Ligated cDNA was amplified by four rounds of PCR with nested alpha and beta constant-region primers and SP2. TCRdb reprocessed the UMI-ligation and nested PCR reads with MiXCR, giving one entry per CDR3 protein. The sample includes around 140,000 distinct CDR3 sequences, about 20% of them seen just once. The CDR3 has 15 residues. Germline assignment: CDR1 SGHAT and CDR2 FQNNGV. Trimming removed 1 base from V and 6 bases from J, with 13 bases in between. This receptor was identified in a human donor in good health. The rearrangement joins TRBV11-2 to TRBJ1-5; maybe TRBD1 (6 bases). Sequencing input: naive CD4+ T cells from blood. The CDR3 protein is CASSLGIRGGQPQHF. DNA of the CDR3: TGTGCCAGCAGCTTAGGGATCAGGGGCGGTCAGCCCCAGCATTTT.